Following are 9 T cell receptor beta chains from one sample sequenced in a study of T cells and Merkel cell carcinoma outcomes. Data came from immunoSEQ multiplex PCR; TCRdb stores just in-frame clones and leaves some out. The sample holds roughly 6,000 clones, 60% to 80% seen once. The sample comprised tumor tissue from Merkel cell carcinoma. These receptors were taken from a human donor with Merkel cell carcinoma.

The chain recombines TRBV7-6 with TRBJ2-7, with D tentatively TRBD1 or TRBD2 (5 bases each). The germline V and J ends were trimmed by 5 bases and 4 bases, with 18 bases remaining between them. The CDR3 loop spans 15 amino acids. Germline-derived CDR1 and CDR2 are SGHVS and FNYEAQ. In nucleotides, the CDR3 is TGTGCCAGCAGCGGAAGGGACGGTTTTATTTACGAGCAGTACTTC. It translates to CASSGRDGFIYEQYF.

V usage is TRBV2 and J usage is TRBJ2-7, with D perhaps TRBD1 (5 bases). Trimming shortened V by 8 bases and J by 6 bases, and 17 bases separated the two germline ends. CDR1 is SNHLY, CDR2 FYNNEI, per germline. The CDR3 consists of 13 residues. CDR3 bases: TGTGCCAGCTCTGGTGGGGCGGTAGTCGAGCAGTACTTC. Amino acids: CASSGGAVVEQYF.

J is TRBJ2-3 and V is TRBV18; tentative D call: TRBD2 (6 bases). This CDR3 has 13 amino acids. The V and J ends lost 3 bases and 5 bases respectively, with 9 bases between them. The germline V gene has CDR1 KGHSH and CDR2 LQKENI. The CDR3 region is CASSPLAEDTQYF. CDR3 coding DNA: TGTGCCAGCTCACCTTTAGCGGAAGATACGCAGTATTTT.

This rearrangement joins TRBV10-2 to TRBJ2-1, with D hard to call. The CDR3 contains 12 residues. V was shortened by 8 bases and J by 3 bases, with 8 bases between the two germline ends. CDR1 and CDR2 from the germline V gene are WSHSY and SAAADI. CDR3 DNA: TGCGCCAGCCATGGTGGCTACAATGAGCAGTTCTTC. As protein: CASHGGYNEQFF.

The rearrangement uses TRBV7-9 and TRBJ2-3; possibly TRBD2 for D (5 bases). V was clipped by 5 bases and J by 3 bases, with 15 bases between them. There are 15 residues in the CDR3. In germline, CDR1 is SEHNR, CDR2 FQNEAQ (reference sequence). CDR3 sequence (DNA): TGTGCCAGCAGCCTGGGGTGGGAGTTGACAGATACGCAGTATTTT. Translating it yields CASSLGWELTDTQYF.

This clone was seen more than once but under ten times. This sequence joins TRBV28 and TRBJ1-2; 8 bases are a match to TRBD1. V lost 10 bases, J lost 4 bases, and 14 bases stayed unmatched. The CDR3 has 15 residues. From germline, CDR1 is MDHEN and CDR2 SYDVKM. The CDR3 DNA reads as TGTGCCATCGGACAGCCCGTCGGACAGGGCTATGGCTACACCTTC. This encodes CAIGQPVGQGYGYTF.

The rearrangement joins TRBV20-1 to TRBJ2-1; D not resolved. The CDR3 is 11 residues long. Germline V gene lookup returns CDR1 DFQATT and CDR2 SNEGSKA (reference sequence). V lost 5 bases, J lost 9 bases, and 11 bases lay in between. CDR3 protein: CSAGDRSEQFF. The CDR3 DNA sequence: TGCAGTGCTGGCGACCGAAGTGAGCAGTTCTTC.

The CDR3 here is CASSLGQGEHNEQFF. The DNA of the CDR3 is TGCGCCAGCAGCTTGGGACAGGGGGAACACAATGAGCAGTTCTTC. The chain links TRBV5-1 to TRBJ2-1; 9 bases are shared with TRBD1. The CDR3 runs 15 residues. V lost 0 bases to trimming and J lost 5 bases; unmatched junction nucleotides: 3. Looked up from germline, CDR1 is SGHRS and CDR2 is YFSETQ.

This clone was counted a few times. V usage is TRBV28 and J usage is TRBJ2-7; D is possibly TRBD2 (5 bases). The CDR3 is 14 amino acids. Per germline, CDR1 MDHEN and CDR2 SYDVKM. The V gene lost 2 bases and the J gene lost 3 bases, with 11 bases spanning the gap. The CDR3 DNA reads as TGTGCCAGCAGTTTACCGGAGAGGGACTACGAGCAGTACTTC. As protein: CASSLPERDYEQYF. Full variable domain (rest looked up from reference TRBV28 and TRBJ2-7): DVKVTQSSRYLVKRTGEKVFLECVQDMDHENMFWYRQDPGLGLRLIYFSYDVKMKEKGDIPEGYSVSREKKERFSLILESASTNQTSMYLCASSLPERDYEQYFGPGTRLTVT.